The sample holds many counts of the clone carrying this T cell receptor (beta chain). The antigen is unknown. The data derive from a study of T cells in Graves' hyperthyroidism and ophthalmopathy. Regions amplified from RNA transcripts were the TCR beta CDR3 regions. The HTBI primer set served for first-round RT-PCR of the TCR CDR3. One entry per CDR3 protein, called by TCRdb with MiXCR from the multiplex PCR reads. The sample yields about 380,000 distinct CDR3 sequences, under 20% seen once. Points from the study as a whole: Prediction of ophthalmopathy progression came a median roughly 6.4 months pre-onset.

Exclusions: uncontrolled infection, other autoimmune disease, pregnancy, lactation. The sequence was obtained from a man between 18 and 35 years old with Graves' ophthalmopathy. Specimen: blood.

Written as DNA, the CDR3 is TGCGCCAGCACCACGGCCGGGGAGCTGTTTTTT. Residues: CASTTAGELFF. V gene TRBV5-1 combines with J gene TRBJ2-2; D gene uncertain. CDR3 length: 11 amino acids. The germline gives CDR1 SGHRS, CDR2 YFSETQ. Trimming removed 6 bases at V and 6 bases at J, with 6 bases between.